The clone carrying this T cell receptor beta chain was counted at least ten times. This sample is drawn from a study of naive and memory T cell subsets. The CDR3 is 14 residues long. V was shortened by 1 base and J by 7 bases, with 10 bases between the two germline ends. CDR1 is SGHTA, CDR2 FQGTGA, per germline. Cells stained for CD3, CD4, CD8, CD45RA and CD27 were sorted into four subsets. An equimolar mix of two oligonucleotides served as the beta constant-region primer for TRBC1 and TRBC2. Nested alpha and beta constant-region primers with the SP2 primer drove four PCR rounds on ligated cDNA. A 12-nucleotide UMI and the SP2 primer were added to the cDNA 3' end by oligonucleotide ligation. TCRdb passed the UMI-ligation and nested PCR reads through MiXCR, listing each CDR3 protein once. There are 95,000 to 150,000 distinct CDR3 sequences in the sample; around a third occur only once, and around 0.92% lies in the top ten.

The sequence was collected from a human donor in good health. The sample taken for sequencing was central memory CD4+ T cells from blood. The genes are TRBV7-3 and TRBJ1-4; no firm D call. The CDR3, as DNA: TGTGCCAGCAGCTTAAGGACGGGGAGTGAAAAACTGTTTTTT. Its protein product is CASSLRTGSEKLFF.